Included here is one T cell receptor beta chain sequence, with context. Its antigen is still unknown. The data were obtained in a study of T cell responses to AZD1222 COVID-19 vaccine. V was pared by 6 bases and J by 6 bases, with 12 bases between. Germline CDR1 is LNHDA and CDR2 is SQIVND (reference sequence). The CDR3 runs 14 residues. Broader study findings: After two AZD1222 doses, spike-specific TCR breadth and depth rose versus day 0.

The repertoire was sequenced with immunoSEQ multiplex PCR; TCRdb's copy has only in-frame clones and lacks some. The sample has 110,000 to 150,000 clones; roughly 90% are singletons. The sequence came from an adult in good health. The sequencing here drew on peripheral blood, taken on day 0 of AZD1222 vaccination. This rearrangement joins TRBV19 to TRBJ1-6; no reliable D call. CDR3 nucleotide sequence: TGTGCCAGTAGGCCAGTAACTGGTAATTCACCCCTCCACTTT. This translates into CASRPVTGNSPLHF.